This T cell receptor (beta chain) was identified in a study of metastatic and nonmetastatic thyroid tumors. With MiXCR, TCRdb reprocessed the PCR reads. Here the sample spans about 47,000 clones, under 30% being singletons. The germline V gene has CDR1 SGHDT and CDR2 YYEEEE. With 2 bases clipped from V and 1 base from J, the junction kept 4 bases outside the gene matches. This CDR3 region has 15 residues. Among the patients, none had received any treatment before thyroid surgery. The table lists this clone with many counts. This clonotype was obtained from a male donor with papillary thyroid cancer or a benign thyroid nodule (not recorded which). Some clones in this sample may be carry-over from other donors' samples. The V and J genes are TRBV5-6 and TRBJ2-5, with TRBD2 matching 8 bases. The sample comprised blood. In DNA form, the CDR3 reads TGTGCCAGCAGCTTCGGGCTAGCGGGCCAAGAGACCCAGTACTTC. This gives the protein CASSFGLAGQETQYF.